Reported below is one T cell receptor (beta chain). PCR was performed using 60 Vbeta and 13 Jbeta primers. Original data processing: In a later analysis, roughly 86 million unique TCR beta chains included roughly 11 million shared by two or more donors. Profiling relied on immunoSEQ multiplex PCR, and the TCRdb table lists in-frame clones only, not all of them. That table furnishes V, J and clone size, whereas the DNA furnished D and trimming. The table has some 140,000 clones, 65% to 85% seen once. This record belongs to a study of cytomegalovirus exposure and HLA in healthy donors. CDR1 is MNHEY and CDR2 is SVGAGI in the germline V gene. Trimming pared 6 bases from V and 1 base from J, leaving 9 bases between. The CDR3 is 14 amino acids.

Material for sequencing was PBMCs. V and J are TRBV6-5 and TRBJ1-4; D is unclear. This TCR was sampled from a middle-aged woman in good health and CMV-seropositive. This CDR3 reads CASSTTGTNEKLFF. The DNA of the CDR3 is TGTGCCAGCAGCACCACGGGAACTAATGAAAAACTGTTTTTT.